The clone carrying this T cell receptor (beta chain) was seen at least ten times. Time point noted: persistent/refractory GD, antithyroid drugs over 5 years with positive TRAb. Generation of the TCR library employed RNA extracted from PBMCs. iRepertoire HTBI primers and Arm-PCR of CDR3 regions built TCR beta libraries. TCRdb analysed the multiplex PCR reads with MiXCR anew, one entry per CDR3 protein. The table lists over 450,000 distinct CDR3 sequences, 20% to 25% of them singletons. The record originates from a study of regulatory T cells in long-lasting Graves disease. This receptor was identified in a female donor with Graves disease. Specimen: peripheral blood mononuclear cells (PBMCs), collected when the disease was refractory, from a patient treated with antithyroid drugs.

The CDR3 DNA is TGTGCCAGCAGTTCGTCCCCGGTGGTTGAAGCTTTCTTT. Translating gives CASSSSPVVEAFF. The chain uses TRBV28 and TRBJ1-1, with unresolved D. V gave up 4 bases and J gave up 7 bases, with 13 bases separating them. The CDR3 spans 13 residues. Germline V CDR1 and CDR2: MDHEN, SYDVKM.